This TCR beta chain was profiled in a study of shared clonotypes between healthy human individuals. About the research overall: Serving as donors were two women and three men, whose ages spanned 18 to 49.

On this clone: No antigen is known for it.

Study-wide results and caveats: Researchers found naive subsets generally carried larger estimated richness than memory subsets.

Using immunoSEQ multiplex PCR, the repertoire was profiled, and TCRdb retains in-frame clones only, with some absent. This table has 2.3 million or so clones, just over 90% appearing once. The sequence derives from a man between 18 and 35 years old in good health. Some clones in this sample may be carry-over from other donors' samples. Material for sequencing was naive CD4+ T cells from PBMCs. Subset described: CD45RA+ positively selected.

The CDR3 reads CASSPGPQETQYF. The CDR3, as DNA: TGTGCCAGCAGTCCCGGGCCTCAAGAGACCCAGTACTTC. The chain is built from TRBV5-4 and TRBJ2-5; D is uncertain. The CDR3 runs 13 residues. Germline lookup yields CDR1 SGHNT and CDR2 YYREEE (reference sequence). Trimming took off 5 bases at V and 2 bases at J, with 10 bases between the two ends.